The source of this T cell receptor (beta chain) is a study of blood T cell repertoires in COVID-19. Study at large: Researchers got acute and convalescent COVID-19 samples from the United States, Italy and Spain.

The study assigned cohorts using participant-reported clinical history. How the authors handled the data: Using reference gene primer amplification, nucleated cell counts were estimated. Method: immunoSEQ multiplex PCR; TCRdb's copy keeps in-frame clones and lacks some. The D gene and trimming were derived from the DNA, and the V and J assignments and clone size from that table. There are approximately 230,000 clones in the sample; under 90% occur only once, and approximately 1.6% lies in the top ten. CDR1 and CDR2 (germline): GTSNPN, SVGIG (reference sequence). V lost 1 base, J lost 9 bases, and 4 bases stayed unmatched. The CDR3 covers 14 residues.

The sample consisted of PBMCs or T cells enriched from blood (not recorded which). This rearrangement joins TRBV30 to TRBJ1-5, with 12 bases fitting TRBD1. This clonotype was sampled from a man aged 40-50 years who had recovered from COVID-19. The CDR3 sequence is CAWSAGTGGPPQHF. The CDR3 region has the DNA TGTGCCTGGAGTGCGGGGACAGGGGGCCCGCCCCAGCATTTT.